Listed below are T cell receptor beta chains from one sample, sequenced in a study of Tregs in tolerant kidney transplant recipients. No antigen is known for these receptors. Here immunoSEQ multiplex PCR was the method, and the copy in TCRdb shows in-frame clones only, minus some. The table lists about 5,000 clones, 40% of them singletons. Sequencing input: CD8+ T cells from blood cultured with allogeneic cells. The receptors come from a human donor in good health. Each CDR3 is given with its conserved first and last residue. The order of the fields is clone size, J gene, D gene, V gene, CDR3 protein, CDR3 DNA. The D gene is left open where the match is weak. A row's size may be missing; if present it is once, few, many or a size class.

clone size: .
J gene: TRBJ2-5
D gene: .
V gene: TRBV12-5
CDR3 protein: CASGARETQYF
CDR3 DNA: TGTGCTAGTGGCGCACGAGAGACCCAGTACTTC

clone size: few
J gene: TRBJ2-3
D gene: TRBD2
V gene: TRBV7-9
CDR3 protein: CASSLSGGILDTQYF
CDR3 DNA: TGTGCCAGCAGCTTGAGCGGGGGAATCTTAGATACGCAGTATTTT

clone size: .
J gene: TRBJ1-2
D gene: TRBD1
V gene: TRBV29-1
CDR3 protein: CSVADRGTADYGYTF
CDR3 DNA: TGCAGCGTTGCTGACCGCGGGACAGCAGATTATGGCTACACCTTC

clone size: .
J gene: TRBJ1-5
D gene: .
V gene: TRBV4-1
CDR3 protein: CASSPLLGQPQHF
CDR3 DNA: TGCGCCAGCAGCCCCTTATTAGGTCAGCCCCAGCATTTT

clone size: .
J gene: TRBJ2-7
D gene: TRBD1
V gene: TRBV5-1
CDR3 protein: CASSYGTVSYEQYF
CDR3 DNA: TGTGCCAGCAGCTACGGGACAGTCTCCTACGAGCAGTACTTC

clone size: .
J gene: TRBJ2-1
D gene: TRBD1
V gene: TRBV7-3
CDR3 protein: CASSSTGISYNEQFF
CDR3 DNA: TGTGCCAGCAGCTCGACAGGGATCTCCTACAATGAGCAGTTCTTC

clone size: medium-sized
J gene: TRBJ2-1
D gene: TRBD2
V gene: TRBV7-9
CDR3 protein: CASSLGGSATYNEQFF
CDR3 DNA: TGTGCCAGCAGCTTGGGCGGGAGTGCTACCTACAATGAGCAGTTCTTC

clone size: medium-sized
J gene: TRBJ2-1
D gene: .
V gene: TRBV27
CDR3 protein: CASRSVVNEQFF
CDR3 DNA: TGTGCCAGCAGATCAGTAGTCAATGAGCAGTTCTTC

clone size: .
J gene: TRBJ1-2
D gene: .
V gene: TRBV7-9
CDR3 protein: CASSFRTANGYTF
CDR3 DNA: TGTGCCAGCAGCTTCCGGACAGCGAATGGCTACACCTTC

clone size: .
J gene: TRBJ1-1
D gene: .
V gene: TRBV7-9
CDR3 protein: CASTVMNTEAFF
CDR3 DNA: TGTGCCAGCACAGTGATGAACACTGAAGCTTTCTTT

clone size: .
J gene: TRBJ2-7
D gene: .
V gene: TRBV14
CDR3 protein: CASSGDELPYEQYF
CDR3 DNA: TGTGCCAGCAGCGGAGACGAACTTCCCTACGAGCAGTACTTC

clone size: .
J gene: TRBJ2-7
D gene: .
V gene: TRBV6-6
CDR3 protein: CASTPLLGGALYEQYF
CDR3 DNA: TGTGCCAGCACCCCCCTTCTAGGGGGGGCCCTCTACGAGCAGTACTTC

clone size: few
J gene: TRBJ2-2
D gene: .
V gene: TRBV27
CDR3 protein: CASSLIRSNTGELFF
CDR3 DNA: TGTGCCAGCAGTTTAATCCGGTCGAACACCGGGGAGCTGTTTTTT

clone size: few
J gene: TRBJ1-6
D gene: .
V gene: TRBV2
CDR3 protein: CASSGGAPYNSPLHF
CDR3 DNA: TGTGCCAGCAGTGGCGGGGCCCCCTATAATTCACCCCTCCACTTT

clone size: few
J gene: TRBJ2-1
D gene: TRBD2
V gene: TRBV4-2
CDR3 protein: CASSQDWREGLENEQFF
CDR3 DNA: TGTGCCAGCAGCCAAGATTGGCGGGAGGGCTTGGAGAATGAGCAGTTCTTC

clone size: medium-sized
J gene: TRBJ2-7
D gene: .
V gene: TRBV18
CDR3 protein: CASSPPVLGRGEQYF
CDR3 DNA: TGTGCCAGCTCACCACCCGTGCTGGGGCGGGGCGAGCAGTACTTC

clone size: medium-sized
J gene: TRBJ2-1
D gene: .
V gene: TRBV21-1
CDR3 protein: CASSKGTGACDNEQFF
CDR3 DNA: TGTGCCAGCAGCAAAGGGACAGGGGCCTGTGACAATGAGCAGTTCTTC